The 18 T cell receptor beta chains below were found in one sample sequenced in a study of T cell changes during pregnancy in multiple sclerosis (dated by TCRdb to the late 2010s). Receptor amplification or capture employed the immunoSEQ multiplex PCR assay. Not all clones reach the TCRdb copy of this immuneACCESS table, which keeps in-frame sequences only. Checked studies attribute under half of the gap to unresolved V genes and leave the rest unexplained. This sample comprises about 110,000 clones, roughly 92% of them detected only once. The ten top clones hold 1.5% of the sample. Sequenced here: peripheral blood, sampled in the third trimester of pregnancy. These receptors originate from a female donor with multiple sclerosis, enrolled in a pregnancy study.

This chain joins TRBV19 and TRBJ2-7, with 7 bases matching TRBD1. The CDR3 totals 15 residues. Trimming cost V 7 bases and J 2 bases; bases outside gene matches: 11. Germline loops: CDR1 LNHDA, CDR2 SQIVND (reference sequence). CDR3 coding DNA: TGTGCCAGTAAAGCTCAGTCAGGACAGGCCTACGAGCAGTACTTC. Translation gives CASKAQSGQAYEQYF.

V gene TRBV7-9 combines with J gene TRBJ2-2, with D uncertain. The germline gives CDR1 SEHNR, CDR2 FQNEAQ (reference sequence). V lost 1 base, J lost 1 base, and 7 bases lay in between. The CDR3 is 15 residues long. In DNA form, the CDR3 reads TGTGCCAGCAGCTTAGTCCCGGTGAACACCGGGGAGCTGTTTTTT. This codes for CASSLVPVNTGELFF.

The chain links TRBV5-1 to TRBJ1-2, with D perhaps TRBD1 (5 bases). Trimming took off 0 bases at V and 7 bases at J, with 10 bases between the two ends. Germline CDR1 is SGHRS and CDR2 is YFSETQ. The CDR3 is 13 residues long. For the CDR3, the DNA is TGCGCCAGCAGCTTGGCAGGGTCTCGTGGCTACACCTTC. It yields the protein CASSLAGSRGYTF.

J is TRBJ2-3 and V is TRBV19; 12 bases are a match to TRBD2. The germline gives CDR1 LNHDA, CDR2 SQIVND (reference sequence). V trimming: 5 bases; J trimming: 3 bases; junction bases outside the gene matches: 3. The CDR3 spans 15 residues. The CDR3 sequence: CASSLAGGPTDTQYF. The CDR3, as DNA: TGTGCCAGTAGTCTAGCGGGGGGGCCAACAGATACGCAGTATTTT.

This clone was seen a single time. The rearrangement uses TRBV28 and TRBJ2-6; 7 bases fit TRBD1. Germline trimming cut 5 bases from V and 2 bases from J; bases unmatched to any gene: 3. Germline V gives CDR1 MDHEN, CDR2 SYDVKM. CDR3 size: 15 residues. The CDR3 sequence is CASSPTGAGANVLTF. CDR3 nucleotide sequence: TGTGCCAGCAGTCCTACAGGGGCTGGGGCCAACGTCCTGACTTTC.

The chain has TRBV6-4 and TRBJ1-4; 7 bases align to TRBD1. V dropped 8 bases and J dropped 4; count of bases not matched to a gene: 10. Germline assignment: CDR1 MRHNA and CDR2 SNTAGT. CDR3 length: 15 residues. The CDR3 nucleotides are TGTGCCAGCGGAGCCCGGGACAGACTTAATGAAAAACTGTTTTTT. Its protein is CASGARDRLNEKLFF.

V and J are TRBV5-4 and TRBJ2-5, with TRBD2 matching over 8 bases. Unmatched junction bases numbered 7, after V lost 4 bases and J lost 5 bases. The CDR3 has 14 amino acids. Germline V gives CDR1 SGHNT, CDR2 YYREEE (reference sequence). The CDR3 bases are TGTGCCAGCAGCCCCGGGACTAGGTATGAGACCCAGTACTTC. Its translation: CASSPGTRYETQYF.

The CDR3: CASSWGDTTEAFF. DNA of the CDR3: TGCGCCAGCAGCTGGGGCGACACCACTGAAGCTTTCTTT. The J gene is TRBJ1-1, the V gene TRBV5-1, with a possible D match to TRBD1 (5 bases). The CDR3 spans 13 residues. The ends were cut back, 3 bases at V and 4 bases at J, with 10 bases in the middle. Germline assignment: CDR1 SGHRS and CDR2 YFSETQ.

Only one count was recorded for this clone. The chain couples TRBV2 to TRBJ1-2, with a possible D match to TRBD1 (5 bases). With 2 bases removed from V and 7 bases from J, the gap between germline ends came to 11 bases. In germline, CDR1 is SNHLY, CDR2 FYNNEI. The CDR3 sequence is 13 residues long. The CDR3 DNA sequence: TGTGCCAGCAGTGAATCCAGGGTTCTTGGCTACACCTTC. Translation: CASSESRVLGYTF.

The sample holds a few counts of this clone. The DNA for the CDR3 is TGTGCCAGCAGCTTAGTTACGGGAGATACGCAGTATTTT. It is translated as CASSLVTGDTQYF. The chain recombines TRBV7-3 with TRBJ2-3; the D is unclear. Germline assignment: CDR1 SGHTA and CDR2 FQGTGA. The V end lost 2 bases, the J end lost 5 bases, and 8 bases lay between the germline ends. The CDR3 is 13 residues long. Full variable domain (rest looked up from reference TRBV7-3 and TRBJ2-3): GAGVSQTPSNKVTEKGKYVELRCDPISGHTALYWYRQSLGQGPEFLIYFQGTGAADDSGLPNDRFFAVRPEGSVSTLKIQRTERGDSAVYLCASSLVTGDTQYFGPGTRLTVL.

The rearrangement joins TRBV11-3 to TRBJ2-2; TRBD2 matches 10 bases. The V gene's germline CDR1 is SGHNT and CDR2 YENEEA. This CDR3 is 18 amino acids long. V gave up 5 bases and J gave up 3 bases; unmatched junction bases: 12. CDR3 nucleotide sequence: TGTGCCAGCAGCCCTCGTATAGCGGGGGGCCAGGACACCGGGGAGCTGTTTTTT. This translates into CASSPRIAGGQDTGELFF.

This clone was counted a single time. The rearrangement uses TRBV5-4 and TRBJ2-2; tentatively, D is TRBD1 (6 bases). This CDR3 region has 15 residues. CDR1 and CDR2 (germline): SGHNT, YYREEE (reference sequence). V lost 0 bases and J 5 bases, leaving 11 bases between the germline ends. The CDR3 bases are TGTGCCAGCAGCTTGGTTGGGACACTTACCGGGGAGCTGTTTTTT. Residues: CASSLVGTLTGELFF.

The J gene is TRBJ1-1, the V gene TRBV7-9; D is unresolved. V was trimmed by 1 base and J by 6 bases, leaving 12 bases between them. This CDR3 is 14 amino acids long. Germline V gene lookup returns CDR1 SEHNR and CDR2 FQNEAQ (reference sequence). As DNA, the CDR3 is TGTGCCAGCAGCTTAGGTTCAGGCGTCCCTGAAGCTTTCTTT. This sequence encodes CASSLGSGVPEAFF.

V usage is TRBV6-5 and J usage is TRBJ2-7; 7 bases agree with TRBD1. With V trimmed by 5 bases and J by 5 bases, 6 bases remained unmatched. The CDR3 has 13 amino acids. Germline V gene data show CDR1 as MNHEY and CDR2 as SVGAGI. The CDR3 DNA reads as TGTGCCAGCAGTCGGACAGGTCTACACGAGCAGTACTTC. It yields the protein CASSRTGLHEQYF.

DNA for the CDR3: TGTGCCAGCAGTTTTCGAGGGAACACTGAAGCTTTCTTT. Translation: CASSFRGNTEAFF. This chain joins TRBV27 and TRBJ1-1, with D uncertain. The CDR3 is made up of 13 amino acids. Trimming took 3 bases from V and 1 from J, leaving 6 bases between them. Germline V lookup: CDR1 MNHEY, CDR2 SMNVEV (reference sequence).

The rearrangement uses TRBV15 and TRBJ2-6; 7 bases match TRBD2. This CDR3 is built from 22 residues. CDR1 LNHNV and CDR2 YYDKDF come from the germline V gene (reference sequence). With V trimmed by 1 base and J by 1 base, 19 bases remained unmatched. The CDR3 protein is CATSRGDYWDRRLDSGANVLTF. CDR3 DNA sequence: TGTGCCACCAGCAGAGGGGACTATTGGGACCGCCGCCTGGATTCTGGGGCCAACGTCCTGACTTTC.

The genes are TRBV4-1 and TRBJ1-6; D unresolved. V lost 1 base, J lost 7 bases, and 11 bases lay in between. This CDR3 region has 15 residues. Germline assignment: CDR1 MGHRA and CDR2 YSYEKL. The CDR3 bases are TGCGCCAGCAGCCAAGCGACCGGAGTGAATTCACCCCTCCACTTT. Translation: CASSQATGVNSPLHF.

This clone was seen only once. V gene TRBV28 combines with J gene TRBJ2-7, with TRBD2 identical over 7 bases. With 1 base clipped from V and 9 bases from J, the junction kept 12 bases outside the gene matches. This CDR3 region has 15 residues. Germline V gives CDR1 MDHEN, CDR2 SYDVKM. The CDR3 reads CASSLYGGRNSGQYF. DNA of the CDR3: TGTGCCAGCAGTTTATACGGCGGGAGAAATAGTGGGCAGTACTTC.